This T cell receptor beta chain was identified in a study of spatial heterogeneity in lung cancer. Study-wide context: The donors comprised 70 to 85 untreated early-stage non-small cell lung cancer patients. Each unique TCR and UMI combination was seen more than ten times on average in raw reads. The study's findings and limits: The study found ubiquitous expanded tumor TCRs in blood more at resection than follow-up.

Specified time point: blood at routine non-recurrence follow-up after resection. Unsorted whole RNA samples from tumor, nontumor lung or frozen PBMC were sequenced. This clonotype was picked up many times. Its cognate antigen is unknown. TCRdb processed the 5' RACE reads anew with MiXCR; each CDR3 protein has one entry. This sample has roughly 110,000 distinct CDR3 sequences, with less than 14% found just once. The sequenced sample was PBMCs, obtained at follow-up. The sequence came from a female donor with early-stage non-small cell lung cancer.

The CDR3 spells CASSLGGSGEQYF. Written as DNA, the CDR3 is TGTGCCAGCAGCTTGGGCGGGAGTGGCGAGCAGTACTTC. The chain carries TRBV11-2 and TRBJ2-7, with 7 bases lining up with TRBD2. V shed 3 bases, J shed 6 bases, and the junction held 5 bases outside the gene matches. The CDR3 covers 13 residues. Germline assignment: CDR1 SGHAT and CDR2 FQNNGV.